Included here is one TCR beta chain sequence, with context. Its antigen is unknown. Researchers used 5'RACE with constant-segment primers to make TCR alpha and TCR beta cDNA libraries that carry sample barcodes and UMIs. A single record per CDR3 protein comes from TCRdb applying MiXCR to the 5' RACE reads. This sample carries around 410,000 distinct CDR3 sequences, 23% of them seen once, and the ten largest clones take roughly 13%. Germline assignment: CDR1 SEHNR and CDR2 FQNEAQ (reference sequence). Trimming cost V 5 bases and J 7 bases, with 15 bases left between them. The CDR3 totals 14 residues. These data are taken from a study of T-cell memory formation after mild COVID-19. About the study: For the most part, TCR clusters were specific to one donor.

Broader study findings: A second wave of clones peaked on day 37, and their SARS-CoV-2 specificity went unconfirmed.

The chain has TRBV7-9 and TRBJ2-1, with a possible D match to TRBD2 (6 bases). Sequencing used PBMCs or a T cell subset sorted from them (not recorded which). This clonotype originated in an adult woman who had mild COVID-19 (a few samples of this study predate the infection). Cell type and time point are not known. CDR3 protein: CASSPVTGVNEQFF. In DNA, the CDR3 is TGTGCCAGCAGCCCGGTAACGGGGGTTAATGAGCAGTTCTTC.